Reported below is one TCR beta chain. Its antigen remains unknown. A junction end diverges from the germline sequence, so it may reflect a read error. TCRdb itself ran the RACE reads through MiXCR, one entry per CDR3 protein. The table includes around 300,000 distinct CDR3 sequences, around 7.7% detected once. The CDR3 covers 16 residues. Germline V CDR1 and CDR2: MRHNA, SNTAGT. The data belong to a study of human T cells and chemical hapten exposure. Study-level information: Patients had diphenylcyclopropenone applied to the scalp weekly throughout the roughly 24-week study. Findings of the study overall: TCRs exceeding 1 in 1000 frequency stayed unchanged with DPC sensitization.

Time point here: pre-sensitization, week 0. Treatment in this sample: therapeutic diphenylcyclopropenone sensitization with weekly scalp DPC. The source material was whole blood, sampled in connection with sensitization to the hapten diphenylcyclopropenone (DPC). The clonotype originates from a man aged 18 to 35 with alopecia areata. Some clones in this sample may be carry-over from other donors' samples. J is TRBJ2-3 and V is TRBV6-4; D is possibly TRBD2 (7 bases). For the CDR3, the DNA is TGTGCCAGCAGTGACTCTGCGGGGGCGCACACAGAAACGCAGTATTTT. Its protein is CASSDSAGAHTETQYF.